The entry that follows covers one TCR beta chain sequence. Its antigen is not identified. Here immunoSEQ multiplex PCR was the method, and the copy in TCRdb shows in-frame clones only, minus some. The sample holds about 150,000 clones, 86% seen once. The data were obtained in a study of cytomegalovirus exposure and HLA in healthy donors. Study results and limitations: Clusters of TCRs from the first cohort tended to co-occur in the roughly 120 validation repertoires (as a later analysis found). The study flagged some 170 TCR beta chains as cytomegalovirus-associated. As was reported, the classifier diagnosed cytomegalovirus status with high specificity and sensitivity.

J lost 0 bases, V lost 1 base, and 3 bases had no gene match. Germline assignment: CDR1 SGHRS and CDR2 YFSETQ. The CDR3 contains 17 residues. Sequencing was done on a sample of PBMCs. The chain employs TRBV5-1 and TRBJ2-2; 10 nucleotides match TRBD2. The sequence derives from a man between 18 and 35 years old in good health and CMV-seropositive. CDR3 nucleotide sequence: TGCGCCAGCAGCTTGCCCGGACTAGCGGCGAACACCGGGGAGCTGTTTTTT. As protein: CASSLPGLAANTGELFF.